This T cell receptor (beta chain) is drawn from a study of T-cell memory formation after mild COVID-19. Each CDR3 protein is one row after TCRdb ran MiXCR on the 5' RACE reads. In the table there are roughly 370,000 distinct CDR3 sequences, 16% of which are singletons. The V and J ends lost 4 bases and 7 bases, in that order; junction bases with no gene match: 8. Germline V gives CDR1 SGHTA, CDR2 FQGNSA. The CDR3 length is 14 residues. The sequence was obtained from a young man who had mild COVID-19 (a few samples of this study predate the infection). Cell type and time point are not known. The rearrangement links TRBV7-2 to TRBJ2-3, with TRBD1 matching over 7 bases. The sample consisted of PBMCs or a T cell subset sorted from them (not recorded which). CDR3 in amino acids: CASSSGQTVNTQYF. The CDR3 DNA is TGTGCCAGCAGCTCGGGACAGACGGTAAATACGCAGTATTTT.